This passage covers 17 T cell receptor beta chains from one sample sequenced in a study of T cell repertoires in ileal Crohn's disease. Profiled with immunoSEQ multiplex PCR; TCRdb holds only in-frame clones, not every one. This sample has thousands of clones, with more than 80% found just once. Sequences were obtained from ileal tissue. The source of these receptors is an adult with Crohn's disease.

This chain connects TRBV7-3 to TRBJ1-4; 9 bases are a match to TRBD1. Looked up from germline, CDR1 is SGHTA and CDR2 is FQGTGA. V shed 5 bases, J shed 5 bases, and the junction held 6 bases outside the gene matches. This CDR3 has 15 residues. CDR3 coding DNA: TGTGCCAGCAGCCCGACCGGGACAGGGAATGAAAAACTGTTTTTT. It specifies CASSPTGTGNEKLFF.

The V and J genes are TRBV7-9 and TRBJ1-1; D is unclear. The CDR3 totals 13 residues. Trimming cost V 4 bases and J 6 bases, with 12 bases left between them. Germline assignment: CDR1 SEHNR and CDR2 FQNEAQ (reference sequence). CDR3 region: CASSSQVLAEAFF. Here the CDR3 DNA reads TGTGCCAGCAGCTCCCAAGTATTAGCTGAAGCTTTCTTT.

The chain uses TRBV5-6 and TRBJ2-5; 7 bases line up with TRBD1. The J call could be wrong; TRBJ2-7 is a better fit for the DNA end. Germline CDR1 is SGHDT and CDR2 is YYEEEE. The CDR3 spans 16 residues. In nucleotides, the CDR3 is TGTGCCAGCAGCGCGTCCCCAGGGGGAGCCTCCTACGAGCAGTACTTC. Translation gives CASSASPGGASYEQYF.

The count of this clone is one. The rearrangement joins TRBV2 to TRBJ1-5; tentatively, D is TRBD1 (6 bases). Germline CDR1 is SNHLY and CDR2 is FYNNEI. The CDR3 runs to 14 residues. V was pared by 3 bases and J by 4 bases, with 10 bases between. This CDR3 is CASSERGKNQPQHF. CDR3 coding DNA: TGTGCCAGCAGTGAGAGGGGGAAGAATCAGCCCCAGCATTTT.

The chain has TRBV2 and TRBJ1-2; no firm D call. V was cut by 7 bases and J by 8 bases, with 14 bases left in between. The germline V gene encodes CDR1 SNHLY and CDR2 FYNNEI. This CDR3 is 12 amino acids long. In nucleotides, the CDR3 is TGTGCCAGCATCGTAGGAGAACTCGGCTACACCTTC. Translation gives CASIVGELGYTF.

This rearrangement joins TRBV4-2 to TRBJ2-7; 8 bases align to TRBD2. Germline CDR1 reads LGHNA; CDR2 reads YNFKEQ. The CDR3 is 16 residues long. J lost 0 bases, V lost 4 bases, and 8 bases had no gene match. The CDR3 nucleotides are TGTGCCAGCAGCCTAAGTAGCGGGACGAACTCCTACGAGCAGTACTTC. This translates into CASSLSSGTNSYEQYF.

A remark on this clone: At the DNA level, this CDR3 is encoded by other sequences in the same sample as well. The rearrangement joins TRBV7-2 to TRBJ2-1; the D is unclear. V was pared by 2 bases and J by 4 bases, with 6 bases between. The CDR3 runs to 13 residues. The germline CDR1 and CDR2 sequences are SGHTA and FQGNSA. The CDR3 nucleotides read TGTGCCAGCAGCTTACAGGTTTACAATGAGCAGTTCTTC. Translated: CASSLQVYNEQFF.

The chain uses TRBV27 and TRBJ1-6, with a tentative D call TRBD1 (5 bases). This CDR3 is 16 amino acids long. Germline CDR1 MNHEY, CDR2 SMNVEV (reference sequence). V lost 5 bases to trimming and J lost 8 bases, with 19 bases between them. The DNA of the CDR3 is TGTGCCAGCAGTACGTTGGGGAGGGGCGAAGATTCACCCCTCCACTTT. It yields the protein CASSTLGRGEDSPLHF.

This clone has a handful of counts. The chain employs TRBV18 and TRBJ1-1, with D uncertain. CDR1 is KGHSH and CDR2 is LQKENI in the germline V gene. Trimming cost V 4 bases and J 9 bases, with 12 bases left between them. The CDR3 length is 12 residues. Here the CDR3 reads CASSLGSEKAFF. The DNA of the CDR3 is TGTGCCAGCTCACTAGGGAGCGAAAAAGCTTTCTTT.

This clone was picked up a small number of times. The V call is TRBV7-9, the J call TRBJ1-2; 8 nucleotides agree with TRBD1. Looked up from germline, CDR1 is SEHNR and CDR2 is FQNEAQ (reference sequence). The length of the CDR3 is 15 residues. After removal of 6 bases from V and 2 bases from J, the junction contained 8 bases not matched to a gene. CDR3 in amino acids: CASSSTGGSNYGYTF. The CDR3 coding sequence is TGTGCCAGCAGTTCTACAGGGGGTTCAAACTATGGCTACACCTTC.

The chain has TRBV6-5 and TRBJ2-5, with 9 bases that match TRBD1. CDR1 and CDR2 (germline): MNHEY, SVGAGI. The length of the CDR3 is 15 residues. With 5 bases clipped from V and 4 bases from J, the junction kept 8 bases outside the gene matches. In nucleotides, the CDR3 is TGTGCCAGCAGTGTCCGGACAGGGGTTCGAGAGACCCAGTACTTC. Translation: CASSVRTGVRETQYF.

The chain recombines TRBV25-1 with TRBJ2-7; 8 bases fit TRBD2. The germline V gene encodes CDR1 MGHDK and CDR2 SYGVNS. The CDR3 spans 17 residues. V was clipped by 1 base and J by 7 bases; unmatched bases: 15. CDR3 region: CASSELSQRESSGEQYF. The CDR3 DNA reads TGTGCCAGCAGTGAATTAAGCCAGCGGGAGTCATCGGGGGAGCAGTACTTC.

This sequence joins TRBV14 and TRBJ1-1; TRBD1 matches at 8 bases. The germline gives CDR1 SGHDN, CDR2 FVKESK. This CDR3 has 20 residues. J lost 0 bases, V lost 4 bases, and 19 bases had no gene match. The CDR3 coding sequence is TGTGCCAGCAGCCCCCGGCTCTCGTTCGGGACAGGCCCCATGAACACTGAAGCTTTCTTT. Translation: CASSPRLSFGTGPMNTEAFF.

V is TRBV5-1 and J is TRBJ2-3, with D possibly matching TRBD2 (5 bases). Germline V lookup: CDR1 SGHRS, CDR2 YFSETQ. The V end lost 4 bases, the J end lost 0 bases, and 15 bases lay between the germline ends. This CDR3 has 16 amino acids. In DNA form, the CDR3 reads TGCGCCAGCAGCACCGGACTCACCTCTAGCACAGATACGCAGTATTTT. Amino acid sequence: CASSTGLTSSTDTQYF.

The chain employs TRBV11-2 and TRBJ1-4; 10 positions agree with TRBD1. Unmatched junction bases numbered 6, after V lost 1 base and J lost 7 bases. This CDR3 region has 16 residues. Germline loops: CDR1 SGHAT, CDR2 FQNNGV. CDR3 residues: CASSLGQGAPGEKLFF. The CDR3 DNA reads TGTGCCAGCAGCTTAGGACAGGGGGCGCCTGGTGAAAAACTGTTTTTT. Complete variable domain (other parts from reference TRBV11-2 and TRBJ1-4): EAGVAQSPRYKIIEKRQSVAFWCNPISGHATLYWYQQILGQGPKLLIQFQNNGVVDDSQLPKDRFSAERLKGVDSTLKIQPAKLEDSAVYLCASSLGQGAPGEKLFFGSGTQLSVL.

V and J are TRBV7-8 and TRBJ2-1; TRBD2 agrees at 11 bases. The CDR3 is 15 residues long. With V trimmed by 1 base and J by 12 bases, 8 bases remained unmatched. Germline V gives CDR1 SGHVS, CDR2 FQNEAQ. The CDR3 loop reads CASSLDTSGRVRQFF. The CDR3, as DNA: TGTGCCAGCAGCTTAGATACTAGCGGGAGAGTTCGGCAGTTCTTC.

The rearrangement links TRBV11-2 to TRBJ2-1, with TRBD2 identical over 10 bases. This CDR3 has 15 residues. The germline CDR1 and CDR2 sequences are SGHAT and FQNNGV. V was clipped by 5 bases and J by 2 bases; unmatched bases: 3. The CDR3 region is CASSRSGRAYNEQFF. CDR3 in DNA: TGTGCCAGCAGCAGAAGCGGGAGGGCCTACAATGAGCAGTTCTTC.